These 23 T cell receptor beta chains came from one sample sequenced in a study of radiotherapy plus CTLA-4 blockade in lung cancer. TCRdb's table, derived via immunoSEQ multiplex PCR, lists solely in-frame clones and lacks some. Of 75,000 to 80,000 clones listed, approximately 86% are singletons. This material consisted of peripheral blood, taken from a patient treated with radiotherapy plus ipilimumab. These receptors were collected from a human donor with non-small cell lung cancer who had stable disease on radiotherapy plus ipilimumab.

The count of this clone is one. The chain has TRBV7-9 and TRBJ1-5; 7 positions match TRBD1. This CDR3 spans 14 amino acids. With V trimmed by 4 bases and J by 3 bases, 3 bases remained unmatched. CDR1 is SEHNR, CDR2 FQNEAQ, per germline (reference sequence). The CDR3 bases are TGTGCCAGCAGCTCGGGACAGCCCAATCAGCCCCAGCATTTT. Protein sequence: CASSSGQPNQPQHF.

V usage is TRBV2 and J usage is TRBJ2-3; no firm D call. CDR1 is SNHLY and CDR2 is FYNNEI in the germline V gene. V was clipped by 7 bases and J by 3 bases, with 14 bases between them. CDR3 size: 14 residues. The CDR3 DNA reads TGTGCCAGCATGAGAGTAAGGGTTACAGATACGCAGTATTTT. Translated: CASMRVRVTDTQYF.

V is TRBV27 and J is TRBJ2-1, with 10 bases aligning to TRBD2. The V gene's germline CDR1 is MNHEY and CDR2 SMNVEV (reference sequence). The J segment lost 7 bases and the V segment lost 2 bases, leaving 5 bases of the junction unmatched. This CDR3 spans 15 amino acids. The CDR3 bases are TGTGCCAGCAGTTTAGGGCTAGCGGGAGTTAATGAGCAGTTCTTC. It translates to CASSLGLAGVNEQFF.

This clone was recorded only once. The V and J genes are TRBV6-1 and TRBJ1-5; possibly TRBD1 for D (6 bases). The length of the CDR3 is 13 residues. V lost 9 bases and J lost 1, with 10 bases in between. The germline CDR1 and CDR2 sequences are MNHNS and SASEGT. CDR3 sequence reads: CARGGESNQPQHF. The CDR3 DNA follows: TGTGCCAGAGGGGGGGAGAGCAATCAGCCCCAGCATTTT.

This chain links TRBV5-4 with TRBJ2-7; 11 bases map to TRBD2. V shed 4 bases, J shed 5 bases, and the junction held 5 bases outside the gene matches. Germline assignment: CDR1 SGHNT and CDR2 YYREEE (reference sequence). The CDR3 consists of 14 residues. The CDR3 nucleotides read TGTGCCAGCAGCATACTAGCGGGAGCCCACGAGCAGTACTTC. Translated: CASSILAGAHEQYF.

The V call is TRBV9, the J call TRBJ2-2; TRBD1 might be the D (5 bases). CDR1 SGDLS and CDR2 YYNGEE come from the germline V gene. The ends were cut back, 6 bases at V and 5 bases at J, with 17 bases in the middle. The CDR3 spans 15 residues. The CDR3 here is CASTRTLSETGELFF. The CDR3 region has the DNA TGTGCCAGCACCCGGACACTAAGTGAGACCGGGGAGCTGTTTTTT.

This clone occurred a few times. This chain links TRBV6-4 with TRBJ2-1; D unresolved. The CDR3 totals 13 residues. The V end was cut by 2 bases, the J end by 2 bases, with 4 bases between. Germline values: CDR1 MRHNA, CDR2 SNTAGT. CDR3 amino acids: CASSDAAYNEQFF. The CDR3 bases are TGTGCCAGCAGTGACGCGGCCTACAATGAGCAGTTCTTC.

This chain's CDR3 is CASRPEGGSYNEQFF. In nucleotides, the CDR3 is TGTGCCAGCAGACCAGAGGGGGGTTCCTACAATGAGCAGTTCTTC. The V and J genes are TRBV9 and TRBJ2-1; D tentatively fits TRBD1 or TRBD2 (6 bases each). Trimming removed 5 bases from V and 1 base from J, with 13 bases in between. The CDR3 loop spans 15 amino acids. Per germline, CDR1 SGDLS and CDR2 YYNGEE.

This clone appeared once. The rearrangement links TRBV28 to TRBJ1-4; unclear D gene. Between the trimmed V and J ends, which lost 3 bases and 7 bases, there was a span of 12 bases. Germline lookup yields CDR1 MDHEN and CDR2 SYDVKM. The CDR3 runs 14 residues. The CDR3 sequence is CASSLRDYGEKLFF. Written as DNA, the CDR3 is TGTGCCAGCAGTTTGCGGGATTACGGTGAAAAACTGTTTTTT.

The chain carries TRBV7-8 and TRBJ1-5; no clear D gene. The V gene's germline CDR1 is SGHVS and CDR2 FQNEAQ. Trimming took 1 base from V and 7 from J, leaving 20 bases between them. The CDR3 spans 17 residues. The CDR3 nucleotides read TGTGCCAGCAGCTTAGAGGTTACGGTCAGGCCCTGGCAGCCCCAGCATTTT. Amino acid sequence: CASSLEVTVRPWQPQHF.

V usage is TRBV9 and J usage is TRBJ2-1; maybe TRBD2 (5 bases). CDR1 and CDR2 (germline): SGDLS, YYNGEE. The CDR3 runs to 15 residues. Deletions cut 4 bases from V and 2 bases from J, with 13 bases between. CDR3 residues: CASSPPTGTYNEQFF. For the CDR3, the DNA is TGTGCCAGCAGCCCGCCGACGGGGACCTACAATGAGCAGTTCTTC.

In its sample, this clone was seen a few times. The rearrangement joins TRBV5-1 to TRBJ1-6; D perhaps matches TRBD1 (5 bases). V was cut by 7 bases and J by 13 bases, with 21 bases left in between. Germline lookup yields CDR1 SGHRS and CDR2 YFSETQ. The CDR3 totals 14 residues. In nucleotides, the CDR3 is TGCGCCAGCGCCGGAGGGACTTGGGACGATCCCCTCCACTTT. Translating gives CASAGGTWDDPLHF.

The table lists this clone with a few counts. This CDR3 is also generated by other DNA sequences in the sample. For the CDR3, the DNA is TGTGCCAGCAGCTTAGTCCGGTACAATGAGCAGTTCTTC. Its translation is CASSLVRYNEQFF. V is TRBV7-2 and J is TRBJ2-1; D is uncertain. Germline assignment: CDR1 SGHTA and CDR2 FQGNSA. V shed 1 base and J shed 4 bases, with 5 bases lying between them. This CDR3 spans 13 amino acids.

This clone was counted once. The rearrangement links TRBV10-1 to TRBJ2-1, with 8 bases identical to TRBD2. CDR1 and CDR2 from the germline V gene are WNHNN and SYGVQD (reference sequence). Trimming removed 6 bases from V and 16 bases from J; junction bases left unmatched: 14. CDR3 length: 13 amino acids. The CDR3 protein is CASSPAPGLVPFF. CDR3 bases: TGCGCCAGCAGCCCTGCACCGGGACTAGTCCCCTTCTTC.

This clone came up once. The chain is built from TRBV18 and TRBJ1-1; maybe TRBD1 (6 bases). The length of the CDR3 is 13 residues. Germline values: CDR1 KGHSH, CDR2 LQKENI. V was shortened by 1 base and J by 6 bases, with 9 bases between the two germline ends. The CDR3 region is CASSPQGGAEAFF. CDR3 in DNA: TGTGCCAGCTCACCACAAGGGGGGGCTGAAGCTTTCTTT.

The chain uses TRBV7-6 and TRBJ1-5; the D gene is possibly TRBD1 (6 bases). The V end lost 2 bases, the J end lost 5 bases, and 13 bases lay between the germline ends. The CDR3 has 15 residues. The germline V gene has CDR1 SGHVS and CDR2 FNYEAQ. CDR3 region: CASSLTRDTYQPQHF. The DNA of the CDR3 is TGTGCCAGCAGCTTAACGAGGGACACTTATCAGCCCCAGCATTTT.

This chain joins TRBV5-1 and TRBJ1-2; the D gene is possibly TRBD1 (6 bases). Per the germline V gene, CDR1 is SGHRS and CDR2 is YFSETQ. CDR3 length: 16 residues. V was trimmed by 4 bases and J by 8 bases, leaving 24 bases between them. The CDR3 DNA reads as TGCGCCAGCAGCCCCGAGCCCGGACAGTATCCCCACGGCTACACCTTC. Residues: CASSPEPGQYPHGYTF.

The chain couples TRBV7-9 to TRBJ1-2; no clear D. Trimming shortened V by 4 bases and J by 2 bases, and 11 bases separated the two germline ends. The CDR3 spans 14 residues. Germline CDR1 is SEHNR and CDR2 is FQNEAQ (reference sequence). CDR3 sequence: CASSSLELNYGYTF. DNA of the CDR3: TGTGCCAGCAGCTCCCTCGAGCTAAACTATGGCTACACCTTC.

The rearrangement links TRBV20-1 to TRBJ1-3; D is ambiguous. From germline, CDR1 is DFQATT and CDR2 SNEGSKA (reference sequence). V shed 6 bases and J shed 4 bases, with 7 bases lying between them. This CDR3 has 11 amino acids. CDR3 in DNA: TGCAGTGCCAGCGGGGGAAACACCATATATTTT. It codes for CSASGGNTIYF.

The chain has TRBV29-1 and TRBJ1-5; TRBD1 matches at 11 bases. The V and J ends lost 4 bases and 7 bases, in that order; junction bases with no gene match: 3. Germline V gene lookup returns CDR1 SQVTM and CDR2 ANQGSEA. The CDR3 spans 13 residues. The CDR3 coding sequence is TGCAGCGTTGCGGGACAGGGGGGGCAGCCCCAGCATTTT. It translates to CSVAGQGGQPQHF.

Here the CDR3 DNA reads TGCGCCAGCAGCCCCCAACCCCCCGGGGGGGGCACAGATACGCAGTATTTT. This translates into CASSPQPPGGGTDTQYF. The chain links TRBV5-1 to TRBJ2-3; 8 positions match TRBD2. J was trimmed by 1 base and V by 4 bases; bases with no gene match: 11. Germline CDR1 reads SGHRS; CDR2 reads YFSETQ. The CDR3 is 17 residues long.

This CDR3 reads CASSIRGGDGYTF. The CDR3 coding sequence is TGTGCCAGTAGTATACGAGGGGGCGATGGCTACACCTTC. This chain joins TRBV19 and TRBJ1-2, with 7 bases identical to TRBD1. There are 13 residues in the CDR3. Germline V gene lookup returns CDR1 LNHDA and CDR2 SQIVND (reference sequence). V lost 2 bases, J lost 6 bases, and 3 bases stayed unmatched.

CDR3 in amino acids: CASSLRSAGANVLTF. The DNA for the CDR3 is TGTGCCAGCAGTTTGAGGTCTGCCGGGGCCAACGTCCTGACTTTC. The chain carries TRBV27 and TRBJ2-6; no reliable D call. Germline CDR1 and CDR2: MNHEY and SMNVEV (reference sequence). Trimming took off 3 bases at V and 4 bases at J, with 10 bases between the two ends. The CDR3 covers 15 residues.